This TCR beta chain was captured by sequencing in a study of blood T cells in healthy people across ages. This clonotype came up a few times. The antigen remains unidentified. General study results and limits: Higher diversity and more naive CD4+ cells were features of long-lived donors, compared to aged donors.

CDR1 and CDR2 (germline): SGHRS, YFSETQ. The length of the CDR3 is 15 residues. V gave up 2 bases and J gave up 3 bases, with 15 bases separating them. Caucasian, healthy and from Russia, the donors were aged between about 6 and 100. Researchers collected approximately 9.5 milliliters of peripheral blood from every single donor. A J-beta primer mix and a sample-barcoded 5' primer were used in a second PCR of roughly 6 to 12 cycles. TCRdb itself ran the 5' RACE reads through MiXCR, one entry per CDR3 protein. This table has about 1.7 million distinct CDR3 sequences, under 30% appearing once. V gene TRBV5-1 combines with J gene TRBJ2-7; D is uncertain. This TCR came from a woman in her twenties or thirties in good health. The sequenced sample was blood. The CDR3 spells CASSLAPAPGYEQYF. For the CDR3, the DNA is TGCGCCAGCAGCTTAGCCCCGGCGCCGGGCTACGAGCAGTACTTC.